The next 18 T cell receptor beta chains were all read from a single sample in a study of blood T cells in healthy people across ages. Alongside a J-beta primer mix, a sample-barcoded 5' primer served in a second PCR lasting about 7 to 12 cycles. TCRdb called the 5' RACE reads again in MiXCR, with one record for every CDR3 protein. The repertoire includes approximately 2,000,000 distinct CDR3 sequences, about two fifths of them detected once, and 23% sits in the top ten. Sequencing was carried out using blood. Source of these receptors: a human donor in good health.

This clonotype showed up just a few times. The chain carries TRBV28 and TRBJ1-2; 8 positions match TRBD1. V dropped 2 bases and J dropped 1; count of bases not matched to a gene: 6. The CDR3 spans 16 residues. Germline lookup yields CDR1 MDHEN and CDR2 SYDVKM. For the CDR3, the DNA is TGTGCCAGCAGTTTAAGGACAGGGAAATTTAACTATGGCTACACCTTC. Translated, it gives CASSLRTGKFNYGYTF.

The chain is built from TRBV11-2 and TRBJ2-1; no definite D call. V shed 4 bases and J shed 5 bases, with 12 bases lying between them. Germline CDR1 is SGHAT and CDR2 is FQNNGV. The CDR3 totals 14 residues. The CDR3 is CASSWGSRHNEQFF. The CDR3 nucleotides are TGTGCCAGCAGCTGGGGTAGCCGACACAATGAGCAGTTCTTC.

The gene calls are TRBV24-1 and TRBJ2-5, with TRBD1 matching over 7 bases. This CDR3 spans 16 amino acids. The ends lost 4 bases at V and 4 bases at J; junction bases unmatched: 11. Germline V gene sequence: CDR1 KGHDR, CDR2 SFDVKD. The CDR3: CATSELDRRKGETQYF. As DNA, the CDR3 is TGTGCCACCAGTGAGTTGGACAGGAGAAAAGGAGAGACCCAGTACTTC.

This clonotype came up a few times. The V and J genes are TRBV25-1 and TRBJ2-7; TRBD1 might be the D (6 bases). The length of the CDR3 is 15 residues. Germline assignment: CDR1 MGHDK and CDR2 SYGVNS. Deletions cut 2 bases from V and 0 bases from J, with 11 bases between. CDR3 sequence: CASSETGDNSYEQYF. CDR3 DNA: TGTGCCAGCAGTGAAACTGGGGACAACTCCTACGAGCAGTACTTC.

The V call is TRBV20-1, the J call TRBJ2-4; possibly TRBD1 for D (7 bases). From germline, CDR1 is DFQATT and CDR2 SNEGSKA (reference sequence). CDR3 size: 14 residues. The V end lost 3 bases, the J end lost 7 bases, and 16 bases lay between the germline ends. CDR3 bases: TGCAGTGCTAGTTCTGGAGGGGGCTGGAACATTCAGTACTTC. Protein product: CSASSGGGWNIQYF.

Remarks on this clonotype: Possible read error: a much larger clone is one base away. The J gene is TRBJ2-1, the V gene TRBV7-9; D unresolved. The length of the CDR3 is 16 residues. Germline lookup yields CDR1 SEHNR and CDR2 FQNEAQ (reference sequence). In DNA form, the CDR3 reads TGTGCCAGCAGCTTAGTAAGGTTAAGTGCTTACAATGAGCAGTGCTTC. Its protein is CASSLVRLSAYNEQCF.

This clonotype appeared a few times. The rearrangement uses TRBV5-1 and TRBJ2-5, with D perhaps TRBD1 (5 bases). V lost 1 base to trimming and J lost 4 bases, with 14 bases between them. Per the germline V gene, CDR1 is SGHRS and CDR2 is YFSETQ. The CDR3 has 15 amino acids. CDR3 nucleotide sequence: TGCGCCAGCAGCTTGTCCGCACAGGTTGGAGAGACCCAGTACTTC. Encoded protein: CASSLSAQVGETQYF.

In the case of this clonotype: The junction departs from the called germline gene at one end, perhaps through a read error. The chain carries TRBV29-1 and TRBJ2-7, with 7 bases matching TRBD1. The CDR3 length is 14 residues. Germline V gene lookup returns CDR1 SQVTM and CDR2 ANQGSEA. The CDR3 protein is CSVDRGQSSYGQYF. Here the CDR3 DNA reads TGCAGCGTTGATCGGGGACAGTCTTCCTACGGGCAGTACTTC.

CDR3 in amino acids: CSAPYGQARGNNSPLHF. The CDR3 DNA reads as TGCAGTGCCCCGTACGGGCAGGCCCGGGGGAATAATTCACCCCTCCACTTT. The V call is TRBV20-1, the J call TRBJ1-6; perhaps TRBD1 as D (5 bases). The CDR3 extends over 17 amino acids. Trimming took 6 bases from V and 5 from J, leaving 23 bases between them. The germline CDR1 and CDR2 sequences are DFQATT and SNEGSKA (reference sequence).

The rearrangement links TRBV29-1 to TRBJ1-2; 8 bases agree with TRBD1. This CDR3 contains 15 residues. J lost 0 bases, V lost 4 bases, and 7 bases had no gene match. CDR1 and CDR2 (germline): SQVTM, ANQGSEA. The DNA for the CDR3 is TGCAGCGTTGCCTCGGACAGGGTGGCTAACTATGGCTACACCTTC. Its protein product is CSVASDRVANYGYTF.

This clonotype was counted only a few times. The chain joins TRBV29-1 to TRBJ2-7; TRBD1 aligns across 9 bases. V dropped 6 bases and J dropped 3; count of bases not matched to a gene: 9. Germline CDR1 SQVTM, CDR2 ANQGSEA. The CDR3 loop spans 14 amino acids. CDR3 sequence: CSVYGTGKFYEQYF. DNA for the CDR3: TGCAGCGTCTATGGGACAGGGAAATTCTACGAGCAGTACTTC.

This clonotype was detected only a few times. CDR3 coding DNA: TGCAGCGTTGAAGACACAGTTGGGGACAATGAGCAGTTCTTC. This codes for CSVEDTVGDNEQFF. V usage is TRBV29-1 and J usage is TRBJ2-1; D unresolved. The CDR3 length is 14 residues. Germline V CDR1 and CDR2: SQVTM, ANQGSEA. The V gene lost 0 bases and the J gene lost 5 bases, with 11 bases spanning the gap.

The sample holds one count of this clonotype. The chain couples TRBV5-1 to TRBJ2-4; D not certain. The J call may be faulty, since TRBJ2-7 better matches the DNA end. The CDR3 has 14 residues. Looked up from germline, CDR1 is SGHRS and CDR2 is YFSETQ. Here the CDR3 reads CASGLQVSSYEQYF. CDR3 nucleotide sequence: TGCGCCAGCGGTCTTCAGGTTTCCAGCTACGAGCAGTACTTC.

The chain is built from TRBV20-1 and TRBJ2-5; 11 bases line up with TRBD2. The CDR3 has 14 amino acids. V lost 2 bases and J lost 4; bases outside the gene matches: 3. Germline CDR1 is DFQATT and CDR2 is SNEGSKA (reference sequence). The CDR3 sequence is CSARPGLAAETQYF. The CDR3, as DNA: TGCAGTGCTAGACCGGGACTAGCGGCAGAGACCCAGTACTTC.

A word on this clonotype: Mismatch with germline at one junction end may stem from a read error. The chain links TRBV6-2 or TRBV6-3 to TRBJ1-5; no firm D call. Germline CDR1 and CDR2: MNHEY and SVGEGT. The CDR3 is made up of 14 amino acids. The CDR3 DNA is TGTGCCAGTAGTTACTCGTGGGTAACTCAGCCCCAGCATTTT. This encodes CASSYSWVTQPQHF.

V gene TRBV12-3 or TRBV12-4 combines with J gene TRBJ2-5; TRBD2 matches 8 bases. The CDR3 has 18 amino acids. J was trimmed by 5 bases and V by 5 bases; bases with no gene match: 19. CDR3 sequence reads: CASSPGVAGLLVWETQYF. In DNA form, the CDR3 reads TGTGCCAGCAGTCCCGGGGTAGCGGGGCTTTTAGTGTGGGAGACCCAGTACTTC.

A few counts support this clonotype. The CDR3 region is CASRGILAYEQYF. Here the CDR3 DNA reads TGTGCCAGCAGGGGGATACTCGCCTACGAGCAGTACTTC. This chain uses TRBV28 with TRBJ2-7, with D uncertain. The CDR3 is 13 residues long. Per germline, CDR1 MDHEN and CDR2 SYDVKM. V shed 6 bases and J shed 2 bases, with 11 bases lying between them. The variable domain in full, completed from reference TRBV28 and TRBJ2-7, reads DVKVTQSSRYLVKRTGEKVFLECVQDMDHENMFWYRQDPGLGLRLIYFSYDVKMKEKGDIPEGYSVSREKKERFSLILESASTNQTSMYLCASRGILAYEQYFGPGTRLTVT.

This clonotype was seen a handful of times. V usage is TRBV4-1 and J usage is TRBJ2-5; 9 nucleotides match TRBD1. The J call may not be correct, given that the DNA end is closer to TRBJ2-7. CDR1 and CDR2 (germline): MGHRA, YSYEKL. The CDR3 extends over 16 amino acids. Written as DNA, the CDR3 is TGCGCCAGCAGCCTCGGTTGGGGGGACAGGGAGAGCGAGCAGTACTTC. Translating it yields CASSLGWGDRESEQYF.